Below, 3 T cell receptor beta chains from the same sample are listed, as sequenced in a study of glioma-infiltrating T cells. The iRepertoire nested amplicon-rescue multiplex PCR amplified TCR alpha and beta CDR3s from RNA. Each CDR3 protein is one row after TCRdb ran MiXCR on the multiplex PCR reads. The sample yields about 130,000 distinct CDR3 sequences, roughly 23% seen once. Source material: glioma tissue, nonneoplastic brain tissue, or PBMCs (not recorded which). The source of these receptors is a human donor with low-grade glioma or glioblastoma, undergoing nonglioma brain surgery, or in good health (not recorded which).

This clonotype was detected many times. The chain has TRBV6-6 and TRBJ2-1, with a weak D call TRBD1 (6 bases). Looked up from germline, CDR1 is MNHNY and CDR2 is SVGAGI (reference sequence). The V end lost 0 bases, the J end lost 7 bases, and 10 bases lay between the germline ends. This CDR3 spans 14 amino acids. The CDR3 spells CASSYSYRENEQFF. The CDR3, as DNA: TGTGCCAGCAGTTACTCCTACAGGGAGAATGAGCAGTTCTTC.

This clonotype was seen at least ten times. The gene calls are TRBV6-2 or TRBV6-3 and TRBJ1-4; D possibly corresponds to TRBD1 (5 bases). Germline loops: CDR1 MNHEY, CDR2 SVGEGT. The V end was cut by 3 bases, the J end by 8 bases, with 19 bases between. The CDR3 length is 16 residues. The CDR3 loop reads CASSYPLGPIKEKLFF. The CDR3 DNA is TGTGCCAGCAGTTATCCTTTGGGACCAATCAAAGAAAAACTGTTTTTT.

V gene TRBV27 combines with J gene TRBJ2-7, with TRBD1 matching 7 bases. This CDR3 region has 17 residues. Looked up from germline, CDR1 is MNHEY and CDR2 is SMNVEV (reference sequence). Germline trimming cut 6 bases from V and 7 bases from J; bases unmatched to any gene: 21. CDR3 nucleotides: TGTGCCAGCAGCTCTTACCGGGACAGCAAGCAAGTTTGGGAGCAGTACTTC. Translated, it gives CASSSYRDSKQVWEQYF.